This record covers a single T cell receptor beta chain. Method: immunoSEQ multiplex PCR; TCRdb's copy keeps in-frame clones and lacks some. The repertoire holds about 120,000 clones, with roughly 84% as singletons. This sample is drawn from a study of control samples from healthy donors and cancer patients. The germline CDR1 and CDR2 sequences are SGHNT and YYREEE (reference sequence). Trimming took 5 bases from V and 7 from J; bases not matched to a gene: 11. This CDR3 has 16 amino acids. The V and J genes are TRBV5-4 and TRBJ1-6, with 8 bases aligning to TRBD1. Sequenced sample: blood. This TCR was recovered from a man aged 35 to 55 in good health. CDR3 DNA: TGTGCCAGCAGGACTACCGGCAGGGGGCCAAATTCACCCCTCCACTTT. Its protein is CASRTTGRGPNSPLHF. Looking up the rest from reference TRBV5-4 and TRBJ1-6 gives the full variable domain: ETGVTQSPTHLIKTRGQQVTLRCSSQSGHNTVSWYQQALGQGPQFIFQYYREEENGRGNFPPRFSGLQFPNYSSELNVNALELDDSALYLCASRTTGRGPNSPLHFGNGTRLTVT.